A single sample gave rise to the 14 T cell receptor beta chains below, sequenced in a study of blood T cells in healthy people across ages. Using a J-beta primer mix together with a sample-barcoded 5' primer, a second PCR was run for about 6 to 12 cycles. A single record per CDR3 protein comes from TCRdb applying MiXCR to the 5' RACE reads. The table has over 1.5 million distinct CDR3 sequences, about 50% seen once. The sequenced sample consisted of blood. The source of these receptors is a middle-aged woman in good health.

In this sample, this clonotype turned up a few times. V usage is TRBV20-1 and J usage is TRBJ2-5, with D unclear. The V end was cut by 0 bases, the J end by 3 bases, with 20 bases between. The CDR3 extends over 17 amino acids. The germline V gene encodes CDR1 DFQATT and CDR2 SNEGSKA (reference sequence). The CDR3 region is CSARELLSPLGKETQYF. The CDR3 DNA is TGCAGTGCTAGAGAGCTCCTCAGCCCTTTAGGAAAAGAGACCCAGTACTTC.

The gene calls are TRBV10-3 and TRBJ2-7, with 10 bases matching TRBD2. The ends lost 10 bases at V and 7 bases at J; junction bases unmatched: 13. CDR1 is ENHRY and CDR2 is SYGVKD in the germline V gene. This CDR3 has 14 amino acids. CDR3 nucleotide sequence: TGTGCCACGACGCTAGCGGGGGTCTACAATGAGCAGTACTTC. It translates to CATTLAGVYNEQYF.

This clonotype has more than one count but fewer than ten. The rearrangement uses TRBV6-1 and TRBJ2-3; no clear D. The CDR3 covers 15 residues. Per germline, CDR1 MNHNS and CDR2 SASEGT. Trimming left V 2 bases short and J 2 bases short, with 11 bases between. Written as DNA, the CDR3 is TGTGCCAGCAGTGAAAGCAGGCACGTCACAGATACGCAGTATTTT. It codes for CASSESRHVTDTQYF.

This clonotype occurred a few times. The DNA for the CDR3 is TGTGCCAGCTCGTGGGGAGACAGGGGTGCTGAGCAGTTCTTC. This translates into CASSWGDRGAEQFF. The gene calls are TRBV7-2 and TRBJ2-1; 8 nucleotides match TRBD1. V lost 8 bases and J lost 9; bases outside the gene matches: 12. Germline V gene sequence: CDR1 SGHTA, CDR2 FQGNSA. The CDR3 has 14 residues.

The chain links TRBV18 to TRBJ2-7; D unclear. Germline lookup yields CDR1 KGHSH and CDR2 LQKENI. Trimming stripped 3 bases from V and 6 bases from J, with 21 bases between. The CDR3 extends over 16 amino acids. CDR3 amino acids: CASSPPWPRSGGEQYF. The DNA of the CDR3 is TGTGCCAGCTCACCCCCTTGGCCCAGGTCAGGCGGCGAGCAGTACTTC.

This clonotype was seen only a few times. This chain connects TRBV20-1 to TRBJ2-7; TRBD1 agrees at 9 bases. V shed 1 base, J shed 0 bases, and the junction held 7 bases outside the gene matches. The CDR3 sequence is 16 residues long. Per germline, CDR1 DFQATT and CDR2 SNEGSKA (reference sequence). CDR3 DNA: TGCAGTGCTAGAGCCGAAGGGGGACAGGGCTCCTACGAGCAGTACTTC. This translates into CSARAEGGQGSYEQYF.

The chain combines TRBV27 with TRBJ2-6; D is perhaps TRBD2 (5 bases). CDR1 is MNHEY, CDR2 SMNVEV, per germline (reference sequence). The CDR3 consists of 18 residues. V shed 3 bases and J shed 0 bases, with 15 bases lying between them. The CDR3 DNA sequence: TGTGCCAGCAGTTTGCTTGGCAGGAGGAGCTCTGGGGCCAACGTCCTGACTTTC. The encoded protein is CASSLLGRRSSGANVLTF.

The DNA of the CDR3 is TGTGCCAGCAGCCAAGATCAATGGGGTCAAGGAGAAAAACTGTTTTTT. Amino acids: CASSQDQWGQGEKLFF. The chain links TRBV4-2 to TRBJ1-4; D is unresolved. The V gene lost 0 bases and the J gene lost 8 bases, with 16 bases spanning the gap. This CDR3 is 16 amino acids long. From germline, CDR1 is LGHNA and CDR2 YNFKEQ.

This clonotype was detected a few times. V is TRBV7-9 and J is TRBJ2-1, with D tentatively TRBD1 or TRBD2 (5 bases each). Germline CDR1 SEHNR, CDR2 FQNEAQ (reference sequence). V was pared by 6 bases and J by 0 bases, with 18 bases between. This CDR3 has 17 residues. The CDR3 spells CASSRTRGDNSYNEQFF. CDR3 coding DNA: TGTGCCAGCAGTCGCACCCGAGGGGATAACTCCTACAATGAGCAGTTCTTC.

The V and J genes are TRBV19 and TRBJ2-3, with D possibly TRBD2 on 5 matching bases. CDR3 length equals 15 residues. Germline V gives CDR1 LNHDA, CDR2 SQIVND (reference sequence). Trimming shortened V by 7 bases and J by 5 bases, and 19 bases separated the two germline ends. The CDR3 loop is CASNVAGSWGDTQYF. CDR3 bases: TGTGCCAGTAATGTCGCGGGTTCTTGGGGAGATACGCAGTATTTT.

The rearrangement uses TRBV10-2 and TRBJ2-3; the D gene is possibly TRBD2 (6 bases). Between the trimmed V and J ends, which lost 0 bases and 0 bases, there was a span of 7 bases. The CDR3 is made up of 15 amino acids. Germline V gene data show CDR1 as WSHSY and CDR2 as SAAADI. The CDR3 spells CASSESGGSTDTQYF. DNA of the CDR3: TGCGCCAGCAGTGAGTCGGGGGGTAGCACAGATACGCAGTATTTT.

This clonotype was picked up a small number of times. V is TRBV11-3 and J is TRBJ2-3; D gene ambiguous. Germline loops: CDR1 SGHNT, CDR2 YENEEA. Trimming took 5 bases from V and 4 from J, leaving 22 bases between them. The CDR3 runs 17 residues. The CDR3 is CASSPVANYKDPDTQYF. The CDR3 DNA follows: TGTGCCAGCAGCCCCGTTGCGAATTACAAGGATCCAGATACGCAGTATTTT. The full variable domain, with the rest looked up from reference TRBV11-3 and TRBJ2-3, is EAGVVQSPRYKIIEKKQPVAFWCNPISGHNTLYWYLQNLGQGPELLIRYENEEAVDDSQLPKDRFSAERLKGVDSTLKIQPAELGDSAVYLCASSPVANYKDPDTQYFGPGTRLTVL.

The sample holds a few counts of this clonotype. The chain carries TRBV29-1 and TRBJ2-7; unclear D gene. Trimming removed 5 bases from V and 1 base from J, with 12 bases in between. The CDR3 contains 13 residues. The V gene's germline CDR1 is SQVTM and CDR2 ANQGSEA. The CDR3 protein is CSVRIGLSYEQYF. In DNA form, the CDR3 reads TGCAGCGTTAGGATAGGGTTATCCTACGAGCAGTACTTC.

The chain employs TRBV5-1 and TRBJ2-5; 7 nucleotides agree with TRBD2. CDR1 and CDR2 (germline): SGHRS, YFSETQ. The V segment lost 5 bases and the J segment 3 bases; nucleotides outside the gene matches: 10. The CDR3 contains 15 residues. CDR3 protein: CASRRDLAGEETQYF. The CDR3 DNA reads TGCGCCAGCAGGCGAGATTTAGCGGGTGAAGAGACCCAGTACTTC.